This TCR beta chain was sequenced in a study of OX40 agonist ivuxolimab in advanced cancers. About the full investigation: Ivuxolimab, which targeted the costimulatory receptor OX40 (CD134), was an agonistic, fully human IgG2 monoclonal antibody. Intravenous ivuxolimab was administered to patients every 2 weeks at six dose levels: 0.01, 0.1, 0.3, 1.5, 3 and 10 mg/kg. Among the 52 dose-escalation patients, some 20 had hepatocellular carcinoma, 15 or so melanoma, 9 renal cell carcinoma and 9 head and neck cancer. In the dose-escalation cohort, 70% to 85% of patients were male, and the mean age was around 65 years with a range of roughly 23 to 79. Patients were allowed to have had prior anti-PD-1, anti-PD-L1 or anti-CTLA-4 therapy, and approximately 43% of the dose-escalation patients had previously received checkpoint inhibitors. Partial responses occurred in three dose-escalation patients: two with cutaneous melanoma and one with hepatocellular carcinoma. The point of sequencing TCRbeta in the periphery was to test whether ivuxolimab changed TCR sequence diversity and drove clonal T-cell expansion. The paper covers the monotherapy dose-escalation part of the phase I ivuxolimab trial, which included N ≈ 57 patients.

Comments on this clone: This receptor's antigen is unknown. No base quality values were provided; no much bigger clone lies one nucleotide off.

To sequence the TCRbeta CDR3 region, genomic DNA was isolated from the sorted cells. TCRbeta CDR3 regions were sequenced using the immunoSEQ Assay. TCRdb stores this immuneACCESS table with in-frame sequences only. Part of the clones is absent; in the studies checked, under half of the shortfall reflects unresolved V genes, and no reason is known for the rest. The sample table shows 80,000 to 100,000 clones, and 85% to 95% are seen once. The biggest ten clones account for about 2.6% of the sample. The trial excluded patients who had a history of autoimmune disease or were on systemic immunosuppression. Peripheral blood for TCR sequencing was drawn from every dose cohort at baseline, at cycle 4 day 1 and at cycle 7 day 1. The samples were drawn from a first-in-human, open-label, multicenter phase I dose-escalation trial of ivuxolimab. The trial enrolled adults with locally advanced or metastatic head and neck squamous cell, hepatocellular, melanoma or renal cell carcinoma. Before TCR sequencing, CD4+ T cells and CD8+ T cells from peripheral blood were sorted into separate populations.

The research as a whole found: On average, CD8+ T cells showed more expanded clones than CD4+ T cells after ivuxolimab. Clonal expansion of both CD4+ and CD8+ blood T cells was observed from baseline to week 6 at doses 0.1 to 3.0 mg/kg. Low levels of normalized T-cell clonal expansion were also shown by some nonresponding patients. Partial responders in the 0.1-3.0 mg/kg groups had among the lowest normalized peripheral clonal expansion, especially among CD8+ T cells. Which antigens the clonally expanded peripheral T cells were specific for was not determined.

The germline V gene specifies MGHDK as CDR1 and SYGVNS as CDR2. Reading from cysteine to phenylalanine, the CDR3 counts 13 amino acids. Only CDR3 DNA remains: 39 bases, in frame from the first base. Deletion took 0 bases off V and 3 bases off J, with a span of 5 bases between the germline ends. The input for sequencing was CD4+ or CD8+ T cells sorted from blood, taken in a trial of the OX40 agonist ivuxolimab. This receptor was taken from an adult with an advanced solid tumor such as melanoma, head and neck, liver or kidney cancer. The rearranged segments are TRBV25-1 and TRBJ1-1; the D gene cannot be resolved reliably. CDR3 loop: CASSEYKDTEAFF. The DNA sequence is given as TGTGCCAGCAGTGAATATAAAGACACTGAAGCTTTCTTT.